This TCR beta chain was obtained from a study of OX40 agonist ivuxolimab in advanced cancers. About the study: Previous treatment with anti-PD-1, anti-PD-L1 or anti-CTLA-4 therapy was allowed; 40% had received some.

Produced via immunoSEQ multiplex PCR; TCRdb's table is partial and in-frame only. The table lists 65,000 to 70,000 clones, about three quarters of them singletons. CDR3 length: 14 residues. V was clipped by 1 base and J by 1 base, with 7 bases between them. Per germline, CDR1 SGHAT and CDR2 FQDESV (reference sequence). The specimen comprised CD4+ or CD8+ T cells sorted from blood, sampled in a trial of the OX40 agonist ivuxolimab. This clonotype was obtained from an adult with an advanced solid tumor such as melanoma, head and neck, liver or kidney cancer. V gene TRBV11-1 combines with J gene TRBJ1-1; no clear D. The CDR3 protein is CASSLVASNTEAFF. CDR3 bases: TGTGCCAGCAGCTTAGTCGCATCGAACACTGAAGCTTTCTTT.